The T cell receptor beta chain under discussion was sequenced for a study of T cell repertoires in aging, cancer and after chemotherapy. Study results and caveats: No conclusions about immunological memory after chemotherapy can be drawn from the repertoire data.

Only a few counts were recorded for this clonotype. Its antigen is unidentified. A mixed TRB-A/B primer pool amplified rearranged TRB by multiplex touch-down PCR. TCRdb called the multiplex PCR reads again in MiXCR, with one record for every CDR3 protein. The sample holds about 17,000 distinct CDR3 sequences, 40% to 55% seen once. Trimming removed 2 bases at V and 8 bases at J, with 9 bases between. The germline CDR1 and CDR2 sequences are KGHDR and SFDVKD. The CDR3 runs to 13 residues. The template was genomic DNA from peripheral blood, not RNA. Specimen: blood. The clonotype comes from a human donor in good health. V gene TRBV24-1 combines with J gene TRBJ2-1, with a weak D call TRBD2 (6 bases). The CDR3 here is CATSDSLAYEQFF. CDR3 nucleotide sequence: TGTGCCACCAGTGATTCCCTAGCGTATGAGCAGTTCTTC.